This TCR beta chain was sequenced during a study of cytomegalovirus exposure and HLA in healthy donors. General study results and limits: In vitro, three CMV-associated chains proved specific for CMV antigens. Roughly 170 TCR beta chains were listed as cytomegalovirus-associated.

CDR3 length: 16 residues. In regard to this clone: Its cognate antigen is unknown.

The PCR was carried out with 60 Vbeta primers and 13 Jbeta primers. Original methodology: Later, an analysis found tens of millions of unique TCR beta chains, and 8.5 million to 14 million of these were shared. Clones were read by immunoSEQ multiplex PCR, and TCRdb kept only the in-frame ones, dropping some. V and J calls and clone size are as listed in that table; D and trimming were resolved from the DNA. The table has roughly 200,000 clones, approximately 80% seen once. Specimen: PBMCs. This chain joins TRBV21-1 and TRBJ2-2; the table's TRBD1 call for D was not verified on the DNA. TRBV21-1 is a known pseudogene. The TCR was taken from a boy younger than 10 in good health and CMV-seronegative. The CDR3 reads CASSKEGQGGTGELFF. CDR3 DNA sequence: TGTGCCAGCAGCAAAGAAGGACAGGGGGGTACCGGGGAGCTGTTTTTT.